This is a list of T cell receptor beta chains from one sample in a study of cytomegalovirus exposure and HLA in healthy donors. Method: immunoSEQ multiplex PCR; TCRdb's copy keeps in-frame clones and lacks some. The data show about 78,000 clones, less than 85% seen once. Sequences were obtained from PBMCs. Every receptor here comes from a woman in her forties or fifties in good health and CMV-seronegative. Both conserved end residues are part of each CDR3. Each record gives: D gene, clone size, J gene, V gene, CDR3 DNA, CDR3 protein. D genes are given only for firm matches. Clone size is given for some rows only: seen once, a few or many times, or a class if the clone is expanded.

TRBD2 | NA | TRBJ2-3 | TRBV7-6 | TGTGCCAGCAGCTTAGCGGGACTAGAAACAGATACGCAGTATTTT | CASSLAGLETDTQYF
TRBD1 | few | TRBJ1-1 | TRBV29-1 | TGCAGCGTTCGACAGGGGGCCTCGAGCACTGAAGCTTTCTTT | CSVRQGASSTEAFF
NA | NA | TRBJ2-7 | TRBV19 | TGTGCCAGTAGTGCCGGGACAAATTCCTACGAGCAGTACTTC | CASSAGTNSYEQYF
TRBD1 | NA | TRBJ2-7 | TRBV5-1 | TGCGCCAGCAGCCCAAAAGGACAGGGGACGGGTCCCTACGAGCAGTACTTC | CASSPKGQGTGPYEQYF
TRBD1 | few | TRBJ2-2 | TRBV4-2 | TGTGCCAGCAGCCTAGGACAGGGGCTCGGGGAGCTGTTTTTT | CASSLGQGLGELFF
NA | NA | TRBJ1-3 | TRBV7-9 | TGTGCCAGCAGCCTATTTGACAGCGCTGGAAACACCATATATTTT | CASSLFDSAGNTIYF
TRBD2 | few | TRBJ2-5 | TRBV7-2 | TGTGCCAGCAGCTTACGGACTAGCGGGGGGGCAGAGACCCAGTACTTC | CASSLRTSGGAETQYF
TRBD1 | NA | TRBJ1-2 | TRBV28 | TGTGCCAGCAGTTTTCAGACAGGGGGTAACTATGGCTACACCTTC | CASSFQTGGNYGYTF
NA | NA | TRBJ1-2 | TRBV6-1 | TGTGCCAGCAGTGATGTGGCAGCTTCGGGGAACACCTTC | CASSDVAASGNTF
TRBD1 | NA | TRBJ1-5 | TRBV2 | TGTGCCAGCAGTCCGGGACAGGGGATGAATCAGCCCCAGCATTTT | CASSPGQGMNQPQHF
TRBD1 | NA | TRBJ1-1 | TRBV5-1 | TGCGCCAGCAGCTTCTCTACGGGACAGGGGCACAAGAACACTGAAGCTTTCTTT | CASSFSTGQGHKNTEAFF
TRBD1 | once | TRBJ1-2 | TRBV10-3 | TGTGCCATCGGACAGGCGGGCTATGGCTACACCTTC | CAIGQAGYGYTF
TRBD2 | NA | TRBJ2-5 | TRBV5-4 | TGTGCCAGCAGCGGCGGGACTAGCGGGAGGGTAGCGAGCATCCAAGAGACCCAGTACTTC | CASSGGTSGRVASIQETQYF
NA | NA | TRBJ2-2 | TRBV19 | TGTGCCAGTAGTGCCCGGGACACCGGGGAGCTGTTTTTT | CASSARDTGELFF
TRBD1 | NA | TRBJ1-2 | TRBV6-5 | TGTGCCAGCAGTTATTCCCGAGACAGGGGGGACTATGGCTACACCTTC | CASSYSRDRGDYGYTF
TRBD1 | NA | TRBJ1-1 | TRBV5-1 | TGCGCCAGCAGCTACACAGGGGGGGGTGAAGCTTTCTTT | CASSYTGGGEAFF
NA | few | TRBJ1-1 | TRBV6-5 | TGTGCCAGCAGAACTCACCAATCCACTGAAGCTTTCTTT | CASRTHQSTEAFF
TRBD1 | NA | TRBJ2-3 | TRBV5-6 | TGTGCCAGCAGCTGGGGGACAGGAGACCACACAGATACGCAGTATTTT | CASSWGTGDHTDTQYF
NA | NA | TRBJ1-5 | TRBV30 | TGTGCCTGGAGTGGGAACAGGGAAGGTCAGCCCCAGCATTTT | CAWSGNREGQPQHF
NA | NA | TRBJ1-1 | TRBV4-1 | TGCGCCAGCAGCCAAGCCCCGGGACTTTTCAACACTGAAGCTTTCTTT | CASSQAPGLFNTEAFF
NA | NA | TRBJ2-5 | TRBV5-1 | TGCGCCAGCAGATCGGAAGAGACCCAGTACTTC | CASRSEETQYF
NA | NA | TRBJ2-1 | TRBV10-3 | TGTGCCATCAGTGTTGCCAGCGACAATGAGCAGTTCTTC | CAISVASDNEQFF
TRBD1 | NA | TRBJ1-4 | TRBV29-1 | TGCAGCGTTGGGCAGGGGGCTATTTGGGGTAATGAAAAACTGTTTTTT | CSVGQGAIWGNEKLFF
NA | NA | TRBJ1-4 | TRBV14 | TGTGCCAGCAGCCTCCCTCGGGGAACCAATGAAAAACTGTTTTTT | CASSLPRGTNEKLFF
NA | NA | TRBJ2-2 | TRBV6-5 | TGTGCCGTAGTGGGAGTTGGAACCGGGGAGCTGTTTTTT | CAVVGVGTGELFF
NA | NA | TRBJ1-2 | TRBV28 | TGTGCCAGCAGTCCAAAACTCTATGGCTACACCTTC | CASSPKLYGYTF
TRBD1 | NA | TRBJ1-1 | TRBV19 | TGTGCCAGTAGTATGAGGGGGCTGAACACTGAAGCTTTCTTT | CASSMRGLNTEAFF
TRBD2 | NA | TRBJ2-1 | TRBV29-1 | TGCAGCGTTGGGACGGGAGGGTACAATGAGCAGTTCTTC | CSVGTGGYNEQFF